Shown below are 20 T cell receptor beta chains from a single sample sequenced in a study of shared clonotypes between healthy human individuals (dated by TCRdb to the early 2020s). Libraries were prepared through the immunoSEQ multiplex PCR assay. TCRdb obtained this table from immuneACCESS and retained in-frame rearrangements with V and J assigned. These tables miss some clones; where compared with another copy, unresolved V genes account for less than half of the shortfall, and the remainder is unexplained. The sample profile shows 1.5 million to 1.9 million clones; 95% to 99% of them were found once. The ten largest clonotypes hold 0.45% of the sample. Sequenced material: naive CD4+ T cells sorted from blood. The label giving this sample's cell subset or site can be read as: CD45RA+ positively selected. The receptors derive from a young man in good health.

The DNA for the CDR3 is TGTGCCAGCAGCTTAAATCGGGGTGCGAACACCGGGGAGCTGTTTTTT. Protein sequence: CASSLNRGANTGELFF. The genes are TRBV7-6 and TRBJ2-2, with D tentatively TRBD2 (5 bases). In germline, CDR1 is SGHVS, CDR2 FNYEAQ. The CDR3 is made up of 16 amino acids. Trimming stripped 2 bases from V and 0 bases from J, with 10 bases between.

The chain recombines TRBV29-1 with TRBJ1-1; D gene unclear. CDR3 length: 13 amino acids. Trimming left V 3 bases short and J 6 bases short, with 14 bases between. Per germline, CDR1 SQVTM and CDR2 ANQGSEA. CDR3 nucleotide sequence: TGCAGCGTTGACGGTCCAGGCCCACCTGAAGCTTTCTTT. Protein: CSVDGPGPPEAFF.

J is TRBJ2-3 and V is TRBV19; either TRBD1 or TRBD2 may fit D (5 bases each). Germline loops: CDR1 LNHDA, CDR2 SQIVND (reference sequence). CDR3 length equals 19 residues. V lost 3 bases, J lost 5 bases, and 27 bases lay in between. CDR3 loop: CASSMPNPGKGTVRDTQYF. The CDR3 bases are TGTGCCAGTAGTATGCCCAACCCGGGAAAGGGGACGGTGAGAGATACGCAGTATTTT.

This rearrangement joins TRBV5-1 to TRBJ2-7; possibly TRBD1 for D (5 bases). This CDR3 region has 15 residues. The germline V gene encodes CDR1 SGHRS and CDR2 YFSETQ. V shed 0 bases and J shed 0 bases, with 10 bases lying between them. The CDR3, as DNA: TGCGCCAGCAGCTTGGGACAGATTATCTCCTACGAGCAGTACTTC. It yields the protein CASSLGQIISYEQYF.

This chain links TRBV6-5 with TRBJ1-5; possibly TRBD1 for D (6 bases). This CDR3 has 15 residues. Trimming took off 5 bases at V and 1 base at J, with 12 bases between the two ends. Germline V gene sequence: CDR1 MNHEY, CDR2 SVGAGI. The CDR3 DNA reads TGTGCCAGCAGTAAACAGGGAGGAAGCAATCAGCCCCAGCATTTT. This encodes CASSKQGGSNQPQHF.

The chain carries TRBV6-1 and TRBJ1-2; the match to TRBD1 covers 7 bases. Germline assignment: CDR1 MNHNS and CDR2 SASEGT. The CDR3 has 11 amino acids. V lost 6 bases and J lost 8; bases outside the gene matches: 3. The CDR3 region is CASSPGGGYTF. In DNA, the CDR3 is TGTGCCAGCAGCCCAGGGGGAGGCTACACCTTC.

The J gene is TRBJ1-4, the V gene TRBV19; TRBD1 matches 7 bases. With 6 bases clipped from V and 8 bases from J, the junction kept 6 bases outside the gene matches. The CDR3 extends over 13 amino acids. Germline CDR1 reads LNHDA; CDR2 reads SQIVND (reference sequence). CDR3 sequence: CASRPTGLEKLFF. In nucleotides, the CDR3 is TGTGCCAGTAGACCGACAGGGTTGGAAAAACTGTTTTTT.

The chain couples TRBV10-3 to TRBJ1-1; 7 nucleotides line up with TRBD1. Trimming removed 11 bases from V and 0 bases from J; junction bases left unmatched: 9. The CDR3 length is 14 residues. The germline CDR1 and CDR2 sequences are ENHRY and SYGVKD. The chain's CDR3 is CASSGQDMNTEAFF. The CDR3 nucleotides read TGTGCCTCGTCCGGACAGGACATGAACACTGAAGCTTTCTTT.

V gene TRBV27 combines with J gene TRBJ1-2, with D maybe TRBD1 (5 bases). V dropped 0 bases and J dropped 3 bases, with 17 bases sitting between them. Germline CDR1 and CDR2: MNHEY and SMNVEV (reference sequence). This CDR3 comprises 17 residues. CDR3 DNA: TGTGCCAGCAGTTTATCCCCCGGGACCCGGGCATACTATGGCTACACCTTC. It codes for CASSLSPGTRAYYGYTF.

The chain couples TRBV9 to TRBJ2-2; no clear D gene. Trimming took off 0 bases at V and 8 bases at J, with 8 bases between the two ends. CDR1 and CDR2 from the germline V gene are SGDLS and YYNGEE. The CDR3 runs 13 residues. The CDR3: CASSVAVMGELFF. The DNA for the CDR3 is TGTGCCAGCAGCGTAGCAGTAATGGGGGAGCTGTTTTTT. Full variable domain (rest looked up from reference TRBV9 and TRBJ2-2): DSGVTQTPKHLITATGQRVTLRCSPRSGDLSVYWYQQSLDQGLQFLIQYYNGEERAKGNILERFSAQQFPDLHSELNLSSLELGDSALYFCASSVAVMGELFFGEGSRLTVL.

V usage is TRBV7-2 and J usage is TRBJ2-7, with TRBD2 as a possible D gene (6 bases). CDR1 and CDR2 (germline): SGHTA, FQGNSA. The CDR3 length is 14 residues. Trimming removed 2 bases at V and 3 bases at J, with 11 bases between. The DNA for the CDR3 is TGTGCCAGCAGCTTACGGGACTCGTACTACGAGCAGTACTTC. Amino acid sequence: CASSLRDSYYEQYF. Complete variable domain (other parts from reference TRBV7-2 and TRBJ2-7): GAGVSQSPSNKVTEKGKDVELRCDPISGHTALYWYRQSLGQGLEFLIYFQGNSAPDKSGLPSDRFSAERTGGSVSTLTIQRTQQEDSAVYLCASSLRDSYYEQYFGPGTRLTVT.

The rearrangement joins TRBV28 to TRBJ1-4, with a tentative D call TRBD1 (6 bases). V was cut by 10 bases and J by 8 bases, with 14 bases left in between. This CDR3 contains 12 residues. CDR1 is MDHEN and CDR2 is SYDVKM in the germline V gene. The CDR3 region has the DNA TGTGCCACCAACAGGGTGGAGGAAAAACTGTTTTTT. Protein: CATNRVEEKLFF.

This clone has just one count. The CDR3 sequence is CASTRGEAFF. The CDR3 region has the DNA TGTGCCAGCACTCGGGGTGAAGCTTTCTTT. The chain couples TRBV28 to TRBJ1-1; D call uncertain. The V gene's germline CDR1 is MDHEN and CDR2 SYDVKM. V was pared by 7 bases and J by 7 bases, with 7 bases between. The CDR3 has 10 residues.

The chain is built from TRBV2 and TRBJ2-7, with 7 positions matching TRBD1. With 6 bases clipped from V and 4 bases from J, the junction kept 9 bases outside the gene matches. The CDR3 is made up of 14 amino acids. In germline, CDR1 is SNHLY, CDR2 FYNNEI. This CDR3 is CASSLERGQYEQYF. The CDR3 DNA sequence: TGTGCCAGCAGCCTGGAAAGGGGGCAGTACGAGCAGTACTTC.

The chain is built from TRBV6-5 and TRBJ2-2; 7 bases are a match to TRBD1. Germline CDR1 is MNHEY and CDR2 is SVGAGI. This CDR3 comprises 15 residues. V was pared by 4 bases and J by 4 bases, with 6 bases of the junction left unmatched. CDR3 sequence (DNA): TGTGCCAGCAGTTGGACAGGAACAATCACCGGGGAGCTGTTTTTT. Protein product: CASSWTGTITGELFF.

The chain has TRBV5-1 and TRBJ1-1; D might be TRBD1 (5 bases). The CDR3 is made up of 18 amino acids. Germline lookup yields CDR1 SGHRS and CDR2 YFSETQ. The V and J ends lost 5 bases and 2 bases respectively, with 25 bases between them. CDR3 sequence (DNA): TGCGCCAGCAGACCAGCCACGACCCCAGGGAACCCTAACACTGAAGCTTTCTTT. It is translated as CASRPATTPGNPNTEAFF.

The chain links TRBV27 to TRBJ1-4, with a tentative D call TRBD1 (5 bases). CDR1 MNHEY and CDR2 SMNVEV come from the germline V gene (reference sequence). V lost 2 bases to trimming and J lost 11 bases, with 18 bases between them. The CDR3 runs 15 residues. This chain's CDR3 is CASSLPPTAGTKLFF. The DNA of the CDR3 is TGTGCCAGCAGTTTACCCCCCACTGCCGGGACGAAACTGTTTTTT.

Turning to this clone: Other nucleotide sequences in the sample specify the same CDR3. This chain joins TRBV19 and TRBJ2-3; the D gene is possibly TRBD2 (6 bases). This CDR3 comprises 13 residues. V was shortened by 4 bases and J by 1 base, with 6 bases between the two germline ends. Germline-derived CDR1 and CDR2 are LNHDA and SQIVND (reference sequence). The CDR3, as DNA: TGTGCCAGTAGTAGGGGGGGCACAGATACGCAGTATTTT. Translation: CASSRGGTDTQYF.

This sequence joins TRBV5-1 and TRBJ1-3, with no clear D. V lost 1 base and J 0 bases, leaving 5 bases between the germline ends. The CDR3 is made up of 14 amino acids. Germline V gives CDR1 SGHRS, CDR2 YFSETQ. The DNA for the CDR3 is TGCGCCAGCAGCTTGACAGTCTCTGGAAACACCATATATTTT. Translation: CASSLTVSGNTIYF.

The rearrangement uses TRBV11-3 and TRBJ2-1, with 10 bases fitting TRBD2. Germline CDR1 and CDR2: SGHNT and YENEEA. Germline trimming cut 5 bases from V and 2 bases from J; bases unmatched to any gene: 9. The CDR3 is 17 residues long. Here the CDR3 DNA reads TGTGCCAGCAGCAAGACTAGCGGGCAACCCACCTACAATGAGCAGTTCTTC. As protein: CASSKTSGQPTYNEQFF. The whole variable domain, filled in from reference TRBV11-3 and TRBJ2-1, reads EAGVVQSPRYKIIEKKQPVAFWCNPISGHNTLYWYLQNLGQGPELLIRYENEEAVDDSQLPKDRFSAERLKGVDSTLKIQPAELGDSAVYLCASSKTSGQPTYNEQFFGPGTRLTVL.